These T cell receptor beta chains were read from a single sample in a study of blood T cell repertoires in COVID-19. Sequenced by immunoSEQ multiplex PCR; TCRdb stores in-frame clones only, minus some. The top ten clones hold under 20% of a sample with just over 90,000 clones, approximately 86% of them seen once. The sample taken for sequencing was peripheral blood. These receptors all come from a woman of 80 years or more with acute or convalescent COVID-19. Each CDR3 is given with its conserved first and last residue. The order of the fields is CDR3 length, V gene, CDR3 protein.

CDR3 length: 15
V gene: TRBV9
CDR3 protein: CASSSRQGAGETQYF

CDR3 length: 15
V gene: TRBV5-1
CDR3 protein: CASSSTGDKGQPQHF

CDR3 length: 16
V gene: TRBV11-2
CDR3 protein: CASSLDLPTGIYGYTF

CDR3 length: 16
V gene: TRBV5-1
CDR3 protein: CASSPVQGRSYNEQFF

CDR3 length: 17
V gene: TRBV27
CDR3 protein: CASSSRLAGASTDTQYF

CDR3 length: 16
V gene: TRBV6-1
CDR3 protein: CASSDFQETASYEQYF

CDR3 length: 14
V gene: TRBV2
CDR3 protein: CASSGTGVTGELFF

CDR3 length: 14
V gene: TRBV3-1/TRBV3-2
CDR3 protein: CASSPWDRGYEQYF

CDR3 length: 17
V gene: TRBV24-1
CDR3 protein: CATSDTAGTGNGGELFF

CDR3 length: 12
V gene: TRBV5-4
CDR3 protein: CASSLSADTQYF

CDR3 length: 17
V gene: TRBV21-1
CDR3 protein: CASSKALRGLTNEKLFF

CDR3 length: 13
V gene: TRBV12-5
CDR3 protein: CASARDRSYGYTF

CDR3 length: 14
V gene: TRBV4-2
CDR3 protein: CASSSLQGANEQFF

CDR3 length: 15
V gene: TRBV7-2
CDR3 protein: CASSLAAGMSQPQHF

CDR3 length: 11
V gene: TRBV18
CDR3 protein: CASSPSEKLFF

CDR3 length: 15
V gene: TRBV24-1
CDR3 protein: CATSDPAGTGEKLFF

CDR3 length: 15
V gene: TRBV5-1
CDR3 protein: CASSLVRGLAGELFF

CDR3 length: 12
V gene: TRBV7-9
CDR3 protein: CASSPGDTEAFF

CDR3 length: 15
V gene: TRBV24-1
CDR3 protein: CATSEGVTAGYGYTF

CDR3 length: 15
V gene: TRBV2
CDR3 protein: CASNGRGANTGELFF

CDR3 length: 13
V gene: TRBV2
CDR3 protein: CASTGGGDQPQHF

CDR3 length: 15
V gene: TRBV9
CDR3 protein: CASSASGTPNEKLFF

CDR3 length: 16
V gene: TRBV19
CDR3 protein: CASSMVTKIGTDTQYF

CDR3 length: 15
V gene: TRBV6-6
CDR3 protein: CASRAPSDSSYEQYF

CDR3 length: 13
V gene: TRBV10-3
CDR3 protein: CAISMPGTYEQYF

CDR3 length: 15
V gene: TRBV3-1/TRBV3-2
CDR3 protein: CASSQDAGTNYGYTF

CDR3 length: 17
V gene: TRBV19
CDR3 protein: CASSIAQTGSGANVLTF

CDR3 length: 14
V gene: TRBV5-1
CDR3 protein: CATSRDRGTYEQYF

CDR3 length: 17
V gene: TRBV12-5
CDR3 protein: CASGLVNREGGNQPQHF

CDR3 length: 13
V gene: TRBV19
CDR3 protein: CASAAGGTYGYTF

CDR3 length: 15
V gene: TRBV5-4
CDR3 protein: CASSLTETYNSPLHF

CDR3 length: 12
V gene: TRBV7-3
CDR3 protein: CASSYSVGEQFF

CDR3 length: 16
V gene: TRBV12-5
CDR3 protein: CASGLVVTGFTGELFF

CDR3 length: 15
V gene: TRBV2
CDR3 protein: CASTGGQPGDGGYTF

CDR3 length: 13
V gene: TRBV19
CDR3 protein: CASSRSGNYEQYF

CDR3 length: 15
V gene: TRBV7-2
CDR3 protein: CASSRRGLSNQPQHF

CDR3 length: 15
V gene: TRBV24-1
CDR3 protein: CATSDIGLAALEQFF

CDR3 length: 15
V gene: TRBV10-3
CDR3 protein: CAISVGGTSGYEQYF

CDR3 length: 15
V gene: TRBV2
CDR3 protein: CASSDYGQGFGEQYF

CDR3 length: 15
V gene: TRBV18
CDR3 protein: CASSPYRDTLYEQYF

CDR3 length: 16
V gene: TRBV2
CDR3 protein: CASSVPGQGGTGELFF

CDR3 length: 16
V gene: TRBV19
CDR3 protein: CASTLRYPFLNSPLHF

CDR3 length: 15
V gene: TRBV11-3
CDR3 protein: CASSFRGQLNTEAFF

CDR3 length: 13
V gene: TRBV5-4
CDR3 protein: CASTPSGTDTQYF

CDR3 length: 15
V gene: TRBV3-1/TRBV3-2
CDR3 protein: CASSQGPQVVYGYTF

CDR3 length: 15
V gene: TRBV2
CDR3 protein: CASSEMWQGNQPQHF

CDR3 length: 15
V gene: TRBV5-1
CDR3 protein: CASSWGQGSSYEQYF

CDR3 length: 15
V gene: TRBV27
CDR3 protein: CASSLSWQGNTEAFF